The 21 T cell receptor beta chains in this list originate from one sample, sequenced in a study of Ad26.COV2.S vaccination and SARS-CoV-2 variants. Indicated treatment: 15 to 20 received Ad26.COV2.S at low or high dose, single or two shots; about 5 received placebo; per-sample allocation not given. Day 63 after the first injection of vaccine or placebo was the sampling time. Some clones are missing from TCRdb's copy, which holds only in-frame ones; the method was immunoSEQ multiplex PCR. The repertoire holds a few hundred thousand clones, about 88% seen once, with under 2% in the top ten. Material: peripheral blood, obtained in a trial of Ad26.COV2.S vaccine versus placebo. The source of these receptors is a person between 18 and 65 years old who received the Ad26.COV2.S COVID-19 vaccine or a placebo.

This clone was recorded only once. The chain joins TRBV13 to TRBJ2-1; 7 bases match TRBD2. V lost 2 bases, J lost 2 bases, and 6 bases stayed unmatched. The CDR3 totals 16 residues. The germline V gene encodes CDR1 PRHDT and CDR2 FYEKMQ (reference sequence). The CDR3 region is CASSLFGSGTYNEQFF. CDR3 sequence (DNA): TGTGCCAGCAGCTTATTCGGCAGCGGGACCTACAATGAGCAGTTCTTC.

The chain recombines TRBV24-1 with TRBJ2-3, with D maybe TRBD1 (5 bases). CDR1 is KGHDR and CDR2 is SFDVKD in the germline V gene. There are 14 residues in the CDR3. V lost 6 bases to trimming and J lost 5 bases, with 14 bases between them. The CDR3 reads CATSPQGAGDTQYF. For the CDR3, the DNA is TGTGCCACCAGTCCACAAGGGGCTGGAGATACGCAGTATTTT.

The rearrangement uses TRBV5-1 and TRBJ2-2; 8 bases map to TRBD2. CDR3 length equals 14 residues. Germline CDR1 reads SGHRS; CDR2 reads YFSETQ. V lost 4 bases, J lost 5 bases, and 4 bases stayed unmatched. The CDR3, as DNA: TGCGCCAGCAGCGCGGGACTAGGAACCGGGGAGCTGTTTTTT. It specifies CASSAGLGTGELFF.

V is TRBV13 and J is TRBJ2-1; 8 nucleotides line up with TRBD2. V lost 0 bases, J lost 9 bases, and 4 bases stayed unmatched. CDR3 length: 14 residues. Germline V gene data show CDR1 as PRHDT and CDR2 as FYEKMQ (reference sequence). The CDR3 DNA sequence: TGTGCCAGCAGCTTAGGCGGGAGGGCGCGTGAGCAGTTCTTC. Encoded protein: CASSLGGRAREQFF.

This sequence joins TRBV5-6 and TRBJ2-4, with 8 bases fitting TRBD1. V lost 2 bases, J lost 2 bases, and 6 bases stayed unmatched. Germline V gene data show CDR1 as SGHDT and CDR2 as YYEEEE. This CDR3 has 16 residues. The CDR3 is CASSLRQGSSKNIQYF. The DNA for the CDR3 is TGTGCCAGCAGCTTAAGACAGGGGAGTTCCAAAAACATTCAGTACTTC. Variable domain in full (rest from reference TRBV5-6 and TRBJ2-4): DAGVTQSPTHLIKTRGQQVTLRCSPKSGHDTVSWYQQALGQGPQFIFQYYEEEERQRGNFPDRFSGHQFPNYSSELNVNALLLGDSALYLCASSLRQGSSKNIQYFGAGTRLSVL.

The chain links TRBV11-2 to TRBJ1-3; the D is unclear. Per germline, CDR1 SGHAT and CDR2 FQNNGV. Trimming cost V 3 bases and J 0 bases, with 12 bases left between them. This CDR3 is built from 16 residues. CDR3 coding DNA: TGTGCCAGCAGCTTTCTCGGGCCCCCCTCTGGAAACACCATATATTTT. This translates into CASSFLGPPSGNTIYF.

The chain links TRBV11-3 to TRBJ2-2; D gene uncertain. CDR3 length: 13 residues. Germline V gene sequence: CDR1 SGHNT, CDR2 YENEEA. Deletions cut 1 base from V and 7 bases from J, with 7 bases between. As DNA, the CDR3 is TGTGCCAGCAGCTTAGGGTTGGGCGGGGAGCTGTTTTTT. Translation: CASSLGLGGELFF.

The chain combines TRBV15 with TRBJ1-1; TRBD1 matches at 7 bases. The CDR3 runs 14 residues. Unmatched junction bases numbered 4, after V lost 2 bases and J lost 4 bases. CDR1 is LNHNV and CDR2 is YYDKDF in the germline V gene (reference sequence). The CDR3 loop is CATSRNPGGTEAFF. The CDR3 DNA is TGTGCCACCAGCAGAAACCCAGGGGGCACTGAAGCTTTCTTT.

This chain joins TRBV27 and TRBJ2-3; D perhaps matches TRBD2 (5 bases). CDR3 length: 15 amino acids. CDR1 MNHEY and CDR2 SMNVEV come from the germline V gene (reference sequence). V gave up 4 bases and J gave up 5 bases, with 16 bases separating them. Written as DNA, the CDR3 is TGTGCCAGCAGTTACGTAGCAGGCCGGGAAGATACGCAGTATTTT. It is translated as CASSYVAGREDTQYF.

This clone was seen a few times. This chain uses TRBV7-9 with TRBJ2-2; the D is unclear. The CDR3 has 13 amino acids. Germline V CDR1 and CDR2: SEHNR, FQNEAQ (reference sequence). V was shortened by 4 bases and J by 5 bases, with 8 bases between the two germline ends. The CDR3 DNA follows: TGTGCCAGCAGCTCCCCTCGGACCGGGGAGCTGTTTTTT. Protein sequence: CASSSPRTGELFF. Based on the CDR3 plus reference TRBV7-9 and TRBJ2-2, the full variable domain is DTGVSQNPRHKITKRGQNVTFRCDPISEHNRLYWYRQTLGQGPEFLTYFQNEAQLEKSRLLSDRFSAERPKGSFSTLEIQRTEQGDSAMYLCASSSPRTGELFFGEGSRLTVL.

The gene calls are TRBV4-3 and TRBJ1-5; D might be TRBD1 (5 bases). CDR3 length: 14 amino acids. Germline V CDR1 and CDR2: LGHNA, YSLEER. Between the trimmed V and J ends, which lost 0 bases and 4 bases, there was a span of 7 bases. The CDR3 region is CASSQDRDNQPQHF. The CDR3 region has the DNA TGCGCCAGCAGCCAAGACAGGGATAATCAGCCCCAGCATTTT.

This clone was counted a single time. The chain is built from TRBV29-1 and TRBJ1-1, with D perhaps TRBD1 (6 bases). The CDR3 length is 13 residues. Germline values: CDR1 SQVTM, CDR2 ANQGSEA. The V end was cut by 5 bases, the J end by 5 bases, with 15 bases between. CDR3 bases: TGCAGCGTTCGAGAAGGGGGTGGGACTGAAGCTTTCTTT. Protein product: CSVREGGGTEAFF.

Written as DNA, the CDR3 is TGTGCCAGCAGCCCCCTAGCGGGAGGGCCTGGCGAGCAGTACTTC. Amino acids: CASSPLAGGPGEQYF. The chain couples TRBV7-2 to TRBJ2-7; 12 positions agree with TRBD2. The germline V gene has CDR1 SGHTA and CDR2 FQGNSA. J gave up 6 bases and V 5 bases, and 8 bases lay outside the gene matches. The CDR3 consists of 15 residues.

The rearrangement joins TRBV5-1 to TRBJ1-1, with TRBD1 matching over 8 bases. The ends lost 5 bases at V and 1 base at J; junction bases unmatched: 4. The CDR3 is made up of 14 amino acids. Per germline, CDR1 SGHRS and CDR2 YFSETQ. The CDR3 coding sequence is TGCGCCAGCAGAACCGACAGGGGGAACACTGAAGCTTTCTTT. Translated: CASRTDRGNTEAFF. Using reference TRBV5-1 and TRBJ1-1 for the parts outside the CDR3, the full variable domain is KAGVTQTPRYLIKTRGQQVTLSCSPISGHRSVSWYQQTPGQGLQFLFEYFSETQRNKGNFPGRFSGRQFSNSRSEMNVSTLELGDSALYLCASRTDRGNTEAFFGQGTRLTVV.

V usage is TRBV4-3 and J usage is TRBJ2-1, with TRBD2 identical over 14 bases. The CDR3 contains 16 residues. Germline V lookup: CDR1 LGHNA, CDR2 YSLEER. V dropped 1 base and J dropped 9; count of bases not matched to a gene: 5. This chain's CDR3 is CASSQVGLAGGIEQFF. The CDR3 DNA is TGCGCCAGCAGCCAAGTAGGACTAGCGGGAGGTATTGAGCAGTTCTTC.

Of note for this clone: At one end, the junction sequence differs from germline, possibly due to a read error. The chain has TRBV11-2 and TRBJ2-2; maybe TRBD2 (5 bases). Germline assignment: CDR1 SGHAT and CDR2 FQNNGV. This CDR3 region has 15 residues. The CDR3, as DNA: TGTGCCAGCAGCGTAGAGGGTCAGAACACCGGGGAGCTGTTTTTT. Translated: CASSVEGQNTGELFF.

The V and J genes are TRBV18 and TRBJ1-2, with TRBD1 matching over 7 bases. V shed 3 bases, J shed 5 bases, and the junction held 6 bases outside the gene matches. The V gene's germline CDR1 is KGHSH and CDR2 LQKENI. The CDR3 loop spans 14 amino acids. The CDR3 sequence: CASSPGTDPYGYTF. In nucleotides, the CDR3 is TGTGCCAGCTCACCGGGGACAGATCCATATGGCTACACCTTC. Variable domain in full (rest from reference TRBV18 and TRBJ1-2): NAGVMQNPRHLVRRRGQEARLRCSPMKGHSHVYWYRQLPEEGLKFMVYLQKENIIDESGMPKERFSAEFPKEGPSILRIQQVVRGDSAAYFCASSPGTDPYGYTFGSGTRLTVV.

CDR3 sequence: CASSPTSGRMAKNIQYF. CDR3 coding DNA: TGTGCCAGCAGCCCTACTAGCGGGAGGATGGCCAAAAACATTCAGTACTTC. V is TRBV5-4 and J is TRBJ2-4, with TRBD2 matching 12 bases. Germline CDR1 is SGHNT and CDR2 is YYREEE (reference sequence). The V segment lost 4 bases and the J segment 1 base; nucleotides outside the gene matches: 6. The CDR3 loop spans 17 amino acids. Full variable domain (remainder filled in from reference TRBV5-4 and TRBJ2-4): ETGVTQSPTHLIKTRGQQVTLRCSSQSGHNTVSWYQQALGQGPQFIFQYYREEENGRGNFPPRFSGLQFPNYSSELNVNALELDDSALYLCASSPTSGRMAKNIQYFGAGTRLSVL.

This rearrangement joins TRBV27 to TRBJ2-7; the match to TRBD2 covers 11 bases. The CDR3 is made up of 15 amino acids. V shed 2 bases, J shed 7 bases, and the junction held 7 bases outside the gene matches. CDR1 is MNHEY, CDR2 SMNVEV, per germline (reference sequence). In DNA, the CDR3 is TGTGCCAGCAGTTTAGAACTAGCGGGAGTGCGGGAGCAGTACTTC. It encodes CASSLELAGVREQYF.

This clone was counted only a few times. The V call is TRBV4-3, the J call TRBJ2-4; 8 bases map to TRBD2. Unmatched junction bases numbered 6, after V lost 0 bases and J lost 8 bases. Germline CDR1 reads LGHNA; CDR2 reads YSLEER. CDR3 length: 15 residues. CDR3 nucleotides: TGCGCCAGCAGCCAAGAGGGACTAGGCGGGCACATTCAGTACTTC. It encodes CASSQEGLGGHIQYF.

V and J are TRBV3-1 (or the pseudogene TRBV3-2) and TRBJ2-5, with D tentatively TRBD1 (6 bases). V was cut by 2 bases and J by 4 bases, with 20 bases left in between. Germline lookup yields CDR1 LGHDT and CDR2 YNNKEL (reference sequence). The length of the CDR3 is 17 residues. The CDR3 DNA sequence: TGTGCCAGCAGCCAACCGAGTGGGACACAGGCCCGAGAGACCCAGTACTTC. This codes for CASSQPSGTQARETQYF.